A single sample gave rise to the 16 T cell receptor beta chains below, sequenced in a study of T cells in localized non-small cell lung cancer. Here immunoSEQ multiplex PCR was the method, and the copy in TCRdb shows in-frame clones only, minus some. Of about 2,200 clones in the sample, around 31% are singletons; the top ten hold 25% to 30%. The source was normal lung tissue next to the tumor, collected before any cancer treatment. These receptors all come from a man between 40 and 70 years old with stage I lung adenocarcinoma.

The chain combines TRBV9 with TRBJ2-1, with 11 bases that match TRBD2. The CDR3 covers 17 residues. V gave up 4 bases and J gave up 0 bases; unmatched junction bases: 6. Looked up from germline, CDR1 is SGDLS and CDR2 is YYNGEE. Here the CDR3 reads CASSSWGLAASYNEQFF. CDR3 DNA: TGTGCCAGCAGCTCATGGGGACTAGCGGCCTCCTACAATGAGCAGTTCTTC.

The V and J genes are TRBV15 and TRBJ2-1, with D possibly being TRBD2 (7 bases). Deletions cut 0 bases from V and 3 bases from J, with 12 bases between. There are 16 residues in the CDR3. Germline-derived CDR1 and CDR2 are LNHNV and YYDKDF (reference sequence). The CDR3 region is CATSRDGGGHYNEQFF. For the CDR3, the DNA is TGTGCCACCAGCAGAGATGGGGGGGGACACTACAATGAGCAGTTCTTC.

The V gene is TRBV7-5, the J gene TRBJ2-1; TRBD1 is the table's D call, not checked against the DNA. TRBV7-5 is given as a pseudogene. CDR3 length: 14 residues. Here the CDR3 reads CASSLGQGSGEQFF. CDR3 in DNA: TGTGCCAGCAGCTTGGGTCAGGGTAGTGGTGAGCAGTTCTTC.

In this sample, this clone turned up a few times. The chain employs TRBV10-2 and TRBJ2-7; D may be TRBD1 (6 bases). The CDR3 is made up of 13 amino acids. Trimming removed 6 bases at V and 4 bases at J, with 13 bases between. The germline V gene encodes CDR1 WSHSY and CDR2 SAAADI. Here the CDR3 reads CASRVRDKYEQYF. DNA for the CDR3: TGCGCCAGCAGGGTTCGGGACAAGTACGAGCAGTACTTC.

This clone was recorded a few times. The chain couples TRBV5-1 to TRBJ2-2; either TRBD1 or TRBD2 may supply D (5 bases each). The germline V and J ends were trimmed by 4 bases and 2 bases, with 12 bases remaining between them. CDR3 length equals 15 residues. Germline V gene sequence: CDR1 SGHRS, CDR2 YFSETQ. CDR3 bases: TGCGCCAGCAGCGTCCGGGACCATAACACCGGGGAGCTGTTTTTT. This encodes CASSVRDHNTGELFF.

J is TRBJ1-2 and V is TRBV19, with D unclear. Germline loops: CDR1 LNHDA, CDR2 SQIVND (reference sequence). CDR3 length equals 12 residues. Between the trimmed V and J ends, which lost 3 bases and 6 bases, there was a span of 8 bases. CDR3 region: CASSIARDGYTF. As DNA, the CDR3 is TGTGCCAGTAGTATTGCGAGGGATGGCTACACCTTC.

This clone has only a few counts. The genes are TRBV5-1 and TRBJ2-5, with D possibly TRBD1 on 6 matching bases. The CDR3 sequence is 15 residues long. The germline CDR1 and CDR2 sequences are SGHRS and YFSETQ. The V and J ends lost 2 bases and 1 base respectively, with 12 bases between them. As DNA, the CDR3 is TGCGCCAGCAGCTTAGGGACACTTAGCCAAGAGACCCAGTACTTC. Its translation: CASSLGTLSQETQYF.

This clone was observed a handful of times. The rearrangement joins TRBV4-1 to TRBJ2-7; D tentatively reads TRBD1 or TRBD2 (5 bases each). Trimming cost V 3 bases and J 2 bases, with 14 bases left between them. Germline V gives CDR1 MGHRA, CDR2 YSYEKL. The CDR3 loop spans 15 amino acids. Here the CDR3 DNA reads TGCGCCAGCAGCCACCGGGACGGGTCCCCCTACGAGCAGTACTTC. Amino acids: CASSHRDGSPYEQYF.

The V gene is TRBV7-6, the J gene TRBJ2-5; TRBD1 aligns across 7 bases. Germline CDR1 reads SGHVS; CDR2 reads FNYEAQ. After removal of 3 bases from V and 4 bases from J, the junction contained 5 bases not matched to a gene. The CDR3 is 14 amino acids. This CDR3 is CASSFTGVVETQYF. In DNA form, the CDR3 reads TGTGCCAGCAGCTTTACAGGGGTAGTAGAGACCCAGTACTTC.

This clone ranks as medium-sized. The V and J genes are TRBV9 and TRBJ1-5; D unresolved. Trimming took 0 bases from V and 4 from J, leaving 5 bases between them. Germline CDR1 reads SGDLS; CDR2 reads YYNGEE. This CDR3 is 13 amino acids long. In DNA form, the CDR3 reads TGTGCCAGCAGCGTAGAAAGTAATCAGCCCCAGCATTTT. Its translation is CASSVESNQPQHF.

This clone came up a few times. The genes are TRBV29-1 and TRBJ2-1; either TRBD1 or TRBD2 may supply D (6 bases each). CDR1 and CDR2 (germline): SQVTM, ANQGSEA. The ends were cut back, 7 bases at V and 7 bases at J, with 29 bases in the middle. This CDR3 is built from 17 residues. CDR3 DNA sequence: TGCAGCGCCGCTGGAGGGCAGGGGTCGGTGGGGAAAAATGAGCAGTTCTTC. Translating gives CSAAGGQGSVGKNEQFF.

The chain joins TRBV6-8 to TRBJ1-3; tentatively, D is TRBD1 (5 bases). Trimming pared 2 bases from V and 1 base from J, leaving 9 bases between. CDR3 size: 15 residues. The germline gives CDR1 MNHGY, CDR2 SAAAGT. CDR3 in amino acids: CASSYGAVSGNTIYF. CDR3 bases: TGTGCCAGCAGTTACGGGGCTGTATCTGGAAACACCATATATTTT.

The rearrangement uses TRBV5-1 and TRBJ2-1; 8 bases are a match to TRBD1. This CDR3 is built from 15 residues. Germline assignment: CDR1 SGHRS and CDR2 YFSETQ. Unmatched junction bases numbered 6, after V lost 0 bases and J lost 7 bases. The CDR3 protein is CASSLVRQGSNEQFF. CDR3 DNA: TGCGCCAGCAGCTTGGTTCGACAGGGGAGTAATGAGCAGTTCTTC.

This clone was recorded a few times. The chain uses TRBV11-3 and TRBJ2-3; a possible D gene is TRBD2 (5 bases). The CDR3 contains 15 residues. The V gene's germline CDR1 is SGHNT and CDR2 YENEEA. Trimming took off 5 bases at V and 3 bases at J, with 15 bases between the two ends. The CDR3, as DNA: TGTGCCAGCAGCGCCGGACTTACAACGACAGATACGCAGTATTTT. The encoded protein is CASSAGLTTTDTQYF. The variable domain in full, completed from reference TRBV11-3 and TRBJ2-3, reads EAGVVQSPRYKIIEKKQPVAFWCNPISGHNTLYWYLQNLGQGPELLIRYENEEAVDDSQLPKDRFSAERLKGVDSTLKIQPAELGDSAVYLCASSAGLTTTDTQYFGPGTRLTVL.

This sequence joins TRBV19 and TRBJ1-5; D perhaps matches TRBD1 (5 bases). CDR1 LNHDA and CDR2 SQIVND come from the germline V gene (reference sequence). This CDR3 has 15 amino acids. V lost 6 bases, J lost 7 bases, and 19 bases lay in between. CDR3 DNA: TGTGCCAGTAGGAGGGGATGGGGGATAGGGCAGCCCCAGCATTTT. Its translation is CASRRGWGIGQPQHF. Variable domain in full (rest from reference TRBV19 and TRBJ1-5): DGGITQSPKYLFRKEGQNVTLSCEQNLNHDAMYWYRQDPGQGLRLIYYSQIVNDFQKGDIAEGYSVSREKKESFPLTVTSAQKNPTAFYLCASRRGWGIGQPQHFGDGTRLSIL.

This chain links TRBV5-1 with TRBJ1-2; D ambiguous. Trimming left V 0 bases short and J 4 bases short, with 10 bases between. The CDR3 loop spans 14 amino acids. The germline CDR1 and CDR2 sequences are SGHRS and YFSETQ. This CDR3 reads CASSLEGSGYGYTF. The CDR3 nucleotides read TGCGCCAGCAGCTTGGAAGGGTCGGGCTATGGCTACACCTTC. Full variable domain (remainder filled in from reference TRBV5-1 and TRBJ1-2): KAGVTQTPRYLIKTRGQQVTLSCSPISGHRSVSWYQQTPGQGLQFLFEYFSETQRNKGNFPGRFSGRQFSNSRSEMNVSTLELGDSALYLCASSLEGSGYGYTFGSGTRLTVV.